The present T cell receptor (beta chain) was sequenced within a study of OX40 agonist ivuxolimab in advanced cancers. Across the whole study: Patients were dosed intravenously with ivuxolimab at 0.01 to 10 mg/kg every 2 weeks. A history of anti-PD-1, anti-PD-L1 or anti-CTLA-4 therapy was acceptable, and roughly 40% had some. Patients undergoing dose escalation presented with hepatocellular carcinoma, melanoma, renal cell or head and neck cancer.

CDR1 is SGHRS and CDR2 is YFSETQ in the germline V gene. The CDR3 is made up of 14 amino acids. Trimming took 0 bases from V and 9 from J, leaving 13 bases between them. With autoimmune disease history or systemic immunosuppression, patients were excluded. Sequenced by immunoSEQ multiplex PCR; TCRdb stores in-frame clones only, minus some. The table shows 100,000 to 150,000 clones, with approximately 92% occurring only once. Sequenced here: CD4+ or CD8+ T cells sorted from blood, sampled in a trial of the OX40 agonist ivuxolimab. The TCR was taken from an adult with an advanced solid tumor such as melanoma, head and neck, liver or kidney cancer. This chain links TRBV5-1 with TRBJ1-5; D gene ambiguous. CDR3 amino acids: CASSLVAGSRPQHF. The CDR3 DNA reads as TGCGCCAGCAGCTTGGTGGCAGGTAGTCGGCCCCAGCATTTT.